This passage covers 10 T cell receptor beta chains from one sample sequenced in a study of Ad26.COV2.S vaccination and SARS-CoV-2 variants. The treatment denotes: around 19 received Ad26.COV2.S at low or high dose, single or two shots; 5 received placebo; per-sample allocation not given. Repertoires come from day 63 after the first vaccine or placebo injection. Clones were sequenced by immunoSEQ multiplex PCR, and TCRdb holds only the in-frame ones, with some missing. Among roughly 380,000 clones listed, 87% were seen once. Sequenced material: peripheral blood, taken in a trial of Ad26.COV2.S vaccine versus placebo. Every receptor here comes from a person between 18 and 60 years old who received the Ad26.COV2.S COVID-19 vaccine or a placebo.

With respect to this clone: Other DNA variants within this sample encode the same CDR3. As DNA, the CDR3 is TGTGCCTGGAGTGTCGGTGGGAATTCACCCCTCCACTTT. This encodes CAWSVGGNSPLHF. The rearrangement uses TRBV30 and TRBJ1-6; D call uncertain. V lost 0 bases, J lost 7 bases, and 7 bases lay in between. Germline CDR1 and CDR2: GTSNPN and SVGIG (reference sequence). The CDR3 is 13 amino acids.

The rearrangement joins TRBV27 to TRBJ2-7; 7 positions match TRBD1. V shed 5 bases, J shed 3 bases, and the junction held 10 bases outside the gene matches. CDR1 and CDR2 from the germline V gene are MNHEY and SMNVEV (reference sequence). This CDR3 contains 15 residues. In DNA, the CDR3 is TGTGCCAGCAGTCTTTCCCGGGACAGCTACTACGAGCAGTACTTC. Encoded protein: CASSLSRDSYYEQYF.

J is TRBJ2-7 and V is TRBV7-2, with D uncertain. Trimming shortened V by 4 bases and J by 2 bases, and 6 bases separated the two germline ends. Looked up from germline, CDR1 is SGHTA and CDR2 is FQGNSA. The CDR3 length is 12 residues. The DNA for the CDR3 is TGTGCCAGCAGCTCCGCAACCTACGAGCAGTACTTC. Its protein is CASSSATYEQYF.

CDR3 loop: CASSQGQSNYGYTF. DNA for the CDR3: TGTGCCAGCAGCCAGGGACAGTCTAACTATGGCTACACCTTC. The rearrangement joins TRBV27 to TRBJ1-2, with 7 bases identical to TRBD1. Trimming at V came to 6 bases and at J to 0 bases, leaving 4 bases not matched to a gene. The CDR3 length is 14 residues. Germline CDR1 and CDR2: MNHEY and SMNVEV (reference sequence).

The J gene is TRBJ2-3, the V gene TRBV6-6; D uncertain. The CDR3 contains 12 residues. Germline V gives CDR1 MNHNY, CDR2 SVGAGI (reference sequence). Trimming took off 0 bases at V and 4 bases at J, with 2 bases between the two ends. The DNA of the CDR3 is TGTGCCAGCAGTTACTCGTCAGATACGCAGTATTTT. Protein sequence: CASSYSSDTQYF.

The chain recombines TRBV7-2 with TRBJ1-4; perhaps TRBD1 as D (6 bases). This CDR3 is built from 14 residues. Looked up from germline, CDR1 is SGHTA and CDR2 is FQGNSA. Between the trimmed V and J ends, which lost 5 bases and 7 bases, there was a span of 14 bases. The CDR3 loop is CASSPWGAGEKLFF. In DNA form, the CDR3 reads TGTGCCAGCAGCCCATGGGGGGCGGGTGAAAAACTGTTTTTT. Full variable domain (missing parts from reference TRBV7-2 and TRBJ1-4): GAGVSQSPSNKVTEKGKDVELRCDPISGHTALYWYRQSLGQGLEFLIYFQGNSAPDKSGLPSDRFSAERTGGSVSTLTIQRTQQEDSAVYLCASSPWGAGEKLFFGSGTQLSVL.

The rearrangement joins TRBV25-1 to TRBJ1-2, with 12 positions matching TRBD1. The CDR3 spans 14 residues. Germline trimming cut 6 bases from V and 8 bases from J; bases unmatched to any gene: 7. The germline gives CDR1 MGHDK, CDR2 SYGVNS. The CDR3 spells CASSAGDRGRGYTF. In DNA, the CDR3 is TGTGCCAGCAGCGCCGGGGACAGGGGGCGAGGCTACACCTTC.

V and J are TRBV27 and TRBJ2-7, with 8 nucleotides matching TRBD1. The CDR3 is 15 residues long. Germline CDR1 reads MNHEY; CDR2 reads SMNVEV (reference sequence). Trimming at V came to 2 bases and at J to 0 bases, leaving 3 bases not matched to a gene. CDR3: CASSLGGTGSYEQYF. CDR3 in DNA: TGTGCCAGCAGTTTAGGTGGGACAGGCTCCTACGAGCAGTACTTC.

CDR3 in amino acids: CSASWQGEADTQYF. CDR3 sequence (DNA): TGCAGTGCTAGTTGGCAGGGGGAGGCAGATACGCAGTATTTT. V and J are TRBV20-1 and TRBJ2-3; weak D call: TRBD1 (7 bases). The CDR3 runs to 14 residues. V shed 3 bases and J shed 4 bases, with 14 bases lying between them. Germline-derived CDR1 and CDR2 are DFQATT and SNEGSKA (reference sequence).

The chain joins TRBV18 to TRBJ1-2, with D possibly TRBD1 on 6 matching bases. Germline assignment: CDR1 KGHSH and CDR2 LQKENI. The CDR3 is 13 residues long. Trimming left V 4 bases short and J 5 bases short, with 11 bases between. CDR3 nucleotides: TGTGCCAGCTCACTGGACAGAAGTTATGGCTACACCTTC. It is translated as CASSLDRSYGYTF.